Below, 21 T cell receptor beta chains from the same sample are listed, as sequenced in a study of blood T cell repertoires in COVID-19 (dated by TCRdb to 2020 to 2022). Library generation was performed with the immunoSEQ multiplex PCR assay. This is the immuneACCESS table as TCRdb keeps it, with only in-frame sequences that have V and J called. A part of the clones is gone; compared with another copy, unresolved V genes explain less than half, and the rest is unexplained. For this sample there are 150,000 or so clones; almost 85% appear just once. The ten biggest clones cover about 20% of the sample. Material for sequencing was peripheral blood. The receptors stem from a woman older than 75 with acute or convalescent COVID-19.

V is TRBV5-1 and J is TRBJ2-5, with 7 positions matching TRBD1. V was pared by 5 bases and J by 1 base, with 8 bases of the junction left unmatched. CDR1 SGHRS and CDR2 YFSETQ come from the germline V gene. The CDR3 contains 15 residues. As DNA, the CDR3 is TGCGCCAGCAGTAGTGGACAGGCGAGCCAAGAGACCCAGTACTTC. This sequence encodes CASSSGQASQETQYF.

CDR3 sequence reads: CASSAQPRQTEAFF. In nucleotides, the CDR3 is TGTGCCAGCAGTGCCCAGCCGCGACAGACCGAAGCTTTCTTT. The V and J genes are TRBV6-4 and TRBJ1-1; perhaps TRBD1 as D (5 bases). Trimming took 4 bases from V and 8 from J, leaving 17 bases between them. The germline V gene encodes CDR1 MRHNA and CDR2 SNTAGT. The CDR3 is made up of 14 amino acids.

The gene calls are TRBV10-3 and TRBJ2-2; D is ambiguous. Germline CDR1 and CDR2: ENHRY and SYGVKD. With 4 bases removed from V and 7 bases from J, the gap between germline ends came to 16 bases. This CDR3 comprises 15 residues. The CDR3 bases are TGTGCCATCAGTGGTGGCCTCCAGGTCATCGGGGAGCTGTTTTTT. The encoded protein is CAISGGLQVIGELFF.

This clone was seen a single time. The CDR3 spells CASTTGQGGHIQYF. The CDR3 coding sequence is TGTGCCAGTACCACGGGACAGGGAGGGCACATTCAGTACTTC. The rearrangement links TRBV19 to TRBJ2-4, with 9 bases fitting TRBD1. The germline V gene has CDR1 LNHDA and CDR2 SQIVND (reference sequence). The V segment lost 7 bases and the J segment 8 bases; nucleotides outside the gene matches: 9. This CDR3 is 14 amino acids long.

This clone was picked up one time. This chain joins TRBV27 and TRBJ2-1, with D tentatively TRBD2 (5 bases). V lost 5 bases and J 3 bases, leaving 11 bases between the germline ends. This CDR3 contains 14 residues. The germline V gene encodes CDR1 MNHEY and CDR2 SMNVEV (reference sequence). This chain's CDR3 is CASSLAGNYNEQFF. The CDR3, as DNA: TGTGCCAGCAGTCTAGCCGGAAACTACAATGAGCAGTTCTTC.

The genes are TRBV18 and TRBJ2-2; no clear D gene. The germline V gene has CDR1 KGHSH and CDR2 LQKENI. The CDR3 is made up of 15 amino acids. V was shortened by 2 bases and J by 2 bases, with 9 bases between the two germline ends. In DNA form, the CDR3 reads TGTGCCAGCTCACCAGTCCCTACCAACACCGGGGAGCTGTTTTTT. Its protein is CASSPVPTNTGELFF.

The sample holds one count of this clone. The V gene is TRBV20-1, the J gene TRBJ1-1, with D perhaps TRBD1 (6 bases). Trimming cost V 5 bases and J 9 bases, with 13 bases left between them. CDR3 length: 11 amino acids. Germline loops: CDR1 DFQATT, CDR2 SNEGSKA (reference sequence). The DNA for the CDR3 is TGCAGTGCTCGTAGACAGGCTCAAGCTTTCTTT. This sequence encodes CSARRQAQAFF.

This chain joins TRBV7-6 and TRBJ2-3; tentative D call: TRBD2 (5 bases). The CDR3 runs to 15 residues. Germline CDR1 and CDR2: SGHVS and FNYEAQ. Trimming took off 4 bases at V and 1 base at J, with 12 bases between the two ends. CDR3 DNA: TGTGCCAGCAGCTATCTCGGGATTGGCACAGATACGCAGTATTTT. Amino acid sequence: CASSYLGIGTDTQYF.

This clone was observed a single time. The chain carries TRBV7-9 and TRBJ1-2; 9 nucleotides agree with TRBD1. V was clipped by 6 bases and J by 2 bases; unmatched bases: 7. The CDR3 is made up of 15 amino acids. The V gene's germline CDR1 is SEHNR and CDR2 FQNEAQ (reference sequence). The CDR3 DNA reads TGTGCCAGCAGGCCACAGGGGGCGCTAAACTATGGCTACACCTTC. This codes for CASRPQGALNYGYTF.

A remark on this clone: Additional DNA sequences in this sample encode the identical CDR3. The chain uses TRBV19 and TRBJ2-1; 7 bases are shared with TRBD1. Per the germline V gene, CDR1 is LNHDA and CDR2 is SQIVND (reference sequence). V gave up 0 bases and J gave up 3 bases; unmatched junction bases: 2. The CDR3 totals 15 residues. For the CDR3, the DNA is TGTGCCAGTAGTATAGAGGCAGGGGGCTACAATGAGCAGTTCTTC. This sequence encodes CASSIEAGGYNEQFF.

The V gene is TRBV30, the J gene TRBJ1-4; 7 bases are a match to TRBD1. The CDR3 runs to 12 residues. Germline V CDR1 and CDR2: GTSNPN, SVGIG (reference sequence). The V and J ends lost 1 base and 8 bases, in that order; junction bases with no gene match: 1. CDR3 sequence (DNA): TGTGCCTGGAGTGGAGGGGGCGAAAAACTGTTTTTT. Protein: CAWSGGGEKLFF.

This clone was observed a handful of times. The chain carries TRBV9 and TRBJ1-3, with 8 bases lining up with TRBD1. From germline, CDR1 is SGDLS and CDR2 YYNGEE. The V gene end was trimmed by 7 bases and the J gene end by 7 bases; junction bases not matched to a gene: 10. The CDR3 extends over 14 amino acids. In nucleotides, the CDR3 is TGTGCCAGCTCACCGACAGGGGATAGTAACACCATATATTTT. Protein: CASSPTGDSNTIYF.

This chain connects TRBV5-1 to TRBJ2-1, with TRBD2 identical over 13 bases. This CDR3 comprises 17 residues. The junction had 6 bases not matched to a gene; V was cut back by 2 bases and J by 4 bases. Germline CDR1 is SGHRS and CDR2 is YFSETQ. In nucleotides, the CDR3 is TGCGCCAGCAGCTTCAGCTGGACTAGCGGGAGTTACAATGAGCAGTTCTTC. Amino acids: CASSFSWTSGSYNEQFF. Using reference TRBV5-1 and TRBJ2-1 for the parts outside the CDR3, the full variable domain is KAGVTQTPRYLIKTRGQQVTLSCSPISGHRSVSWYQQTPGQGLQFLFEYFSETQRNKGNFPGRFSGRQFSNSRSEMNVSTLELGDSALYLCASSFSWTSGSYNEQFFGPGTRLTVL.

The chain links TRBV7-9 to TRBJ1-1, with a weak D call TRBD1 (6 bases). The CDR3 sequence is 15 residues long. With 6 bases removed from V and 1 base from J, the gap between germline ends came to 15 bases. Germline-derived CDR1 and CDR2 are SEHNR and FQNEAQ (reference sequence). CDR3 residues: CASRIDGTPNTEAFF. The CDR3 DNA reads TGTGCCAGCAGGATTGACGGGACACCGAACACTGAAGCTTTCTTT.

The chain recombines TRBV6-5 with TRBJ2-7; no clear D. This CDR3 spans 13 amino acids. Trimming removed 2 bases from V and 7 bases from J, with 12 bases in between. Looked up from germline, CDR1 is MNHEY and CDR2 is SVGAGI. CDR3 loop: CASSYAPSKEQYF. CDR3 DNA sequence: TGTGCCAGCAGTTACGCCCCCTCTAAGGAGCAGTACTTC.

CDR3 DNA: TGCAGCGTTGAAGGGGGTCAGACAGGGGACGAGCAGTACTTC. As protein: CSVEGGQTGDEQYF. The chain carries TRBV29-1 and TRBJ2-7; 8 bases agree with TRBD1. The CDR3 is made up of 14 amino acids. The trim removed 1 base at V and 5 bases at J, leaving 7 bases unmatched. Germline V lookup: CDR1 SQVTM, CDR2 ANQGSEA.

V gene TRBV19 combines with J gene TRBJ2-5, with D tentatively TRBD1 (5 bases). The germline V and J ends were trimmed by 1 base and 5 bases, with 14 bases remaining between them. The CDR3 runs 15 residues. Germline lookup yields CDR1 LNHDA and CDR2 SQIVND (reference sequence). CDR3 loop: CASSIVAGFGETQYF. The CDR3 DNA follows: TGTGCCAGTAGTATAGTCGCAGGGTTTGGTGAGACCCAGTACTTC.

CDR3 loop: CASSLPGQGSYEQYF. CDR3 DNA: TGTGCCAGCAGCTTGCCCGGACAGGGTTCCTACGAGCAGTACTTC. The rearrangement joins TRBV5-6 to TRBJ2-7; 8 nucleotides agree with TRBD1. J lost 1 base, V lost 1 base, and 4 bases had no gene match. Germline V gene sequence: CDR1 SGHDT, CDR2 YYEEEE. The length of the CDR3 is 15 residues.

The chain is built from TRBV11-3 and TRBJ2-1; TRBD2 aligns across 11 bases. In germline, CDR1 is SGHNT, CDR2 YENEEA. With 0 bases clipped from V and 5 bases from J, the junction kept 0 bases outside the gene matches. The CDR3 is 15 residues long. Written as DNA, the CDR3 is TGTGCCAGCAGCTTAGAACTAGCGGGAGACAATGAGCAGTTCTTC. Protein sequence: CASSLELAGDNEQFF.

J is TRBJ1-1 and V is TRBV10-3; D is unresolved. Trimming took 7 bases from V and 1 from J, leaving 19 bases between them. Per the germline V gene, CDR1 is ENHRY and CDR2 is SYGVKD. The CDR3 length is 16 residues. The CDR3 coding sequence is TGTGCCATCACCCCGGCCTCCCGAGGTAGGAACACTGAAGCTTTCTTT. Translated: CAITPASRGRNTEAFF.

The CDR3 coding sequence is TGTGCCAGCTCACCAGGGCGGGAGTGGAAAAAGCAGTTCTTC. It translates to CASSPGREWKKQFF. The chain uses TRBV18 and TRBJ2-1, with TRBD2 identical over 7 bases. The CDR3 contains 14 residues. Germline trimming cut 2 bases from V and 11 bases from J; bases unmatched to any gene: 9. Per germline, CDR1 KGHSH and CDR2 LQKENI.